These 6 T cell receptor beta chains originate from one sample sequenced in a study of T cell repertoires in cytomegalovirus infection. No cognate antigen is known for these TCRs. TCRdb ran MiXCR on the reads and lists one entry per CDR3 protein. The sample contains 100,000 or so distinct CDR3 sequences, 25% to 30% of which appear only once. The starting material was CD8+ T cells from cultured PBMCs, obtained from culture after CMV antigen stimulation. The receptors were gathered from a human donor in good health (CMV status not recorded). Some clones in this sample may be carry-over from other donors' samples.

The CDR3 is CASNGGRVNQPQHF. CDR3 bases: TGTGCCAGCAACGGGGGGCGGGTCAATCAGCCCCAGCATTTT. This chain connects TRBV2 to TRBJ1-5; perhaps TRBD1 as D (6 bases). V was trimmed by 7 bases and J by 3 bases, leaving 13 bases between them. The CDR3 extends over 14 amino acids. Germline CDR1 is SNHLY and CDR2 is FYNNEI.

The table lists this clonotype with many counts. The rearrangement joins TRBV10-3 to TRBJ1-1; 11 bases fit TRBD1. Germline-derived CDR1 and CDR2 are ENHRY and SYGVKD. This CDR3 region has 14 residues. After removal of 7 bases from V and 5 bases from J, the junction contained 6 bases not matched to a gene. CDR3 residues: CAITQDRGQTEAFF. DNA of the CDR3: TGTGCCATCACCCAGGACAGGGGGCAAACTGAAGCTTTCTTT.

Note on this clonotype: A read error may account for a junction end that differs from germline. The V and J genes are TRBV2 and TRBJ2-4; TRBD2 might be the D (5 bases). The CDR3 covers 14 residues. CDR1 is SNHLY and CDR2 is FYNNEI in the germline V gene. The CDR3 nucleotides are TGTGCCAGCAGCCCCGGACTGGTCCAACTTATTCTACGGTTC. Protein product: CASSPGLVQLILRF.

This sequence joins TRBV5-1 and TRBJ2-7, with TRBD1 identical over 8 bases. Trimming at V came to 4 bases and at J to 3 bases, leaving 6 bases not matched to a gene. This CDR3 has 14 residues. Germline values: CDR1 SGHRS, CDR2 YFSETQ. The CDR3 sequence: CASSQRQGNYEQYF. The CDR3, as DNA: TGCGCCAGCAGCCAACGACAGGGGAACTACGAGCAGTACTTC. The complete variable domain, with remaining parts taken from reference TRBV5-1 and TRBJ2-7, reads KAGVTQTPRYLIKTRGQQVTLSCSPISGHRSVSWYQQTPGQGLQFLFEYFSETQRNKGNFPGRFSGRQFSNSRSEMNVSTLELGDSALYLCASSQRQGNYEQYFGPGTRLTVT.

This clonotype was seen a handful of times. J is TRBJ2-7 and V is TRBV7-6, with 12 bases identical to TRBD2. The CDR3 is made up of 18 amino acids. Germline CDR1 reads SGHVS; CDR2 reads FNYEAQ. The V and J ends lost 1 base and 4 bases, in that order; junction bases with no gene match: 11. CDR3 coding DNA: TGTGCCAGCAGCTTAGAGGTTGGGACTAGCGGGCTCGGTTACGAGCAGTACTTC. The encoded protein is CASSLEVGTSGLGYEQYF.

This rearrangement joins TRBV11-3 to TRBJ2-7; D remains ambiguous. V dropped 5 bases and J dropped 2 bases, with 10 bases sitting between them. The CDR3 contains 13 residues. The germline V gene encodes CDR1 SGHNT and CDR2 YENEEA. As DNA, the CDR3 is TGTGCCAGCAGCAAGGCCCCGCCCTACGAGCAGTACTTC. This translates into CASSKAPPYEQYF.